This record covers a single T cell receptor beta chain. Its target is not known. V was clipped by 4 bases and J by 7 bases, with 19 bases between them. The CDR3 loop spans 16 amino acids. Germline V CDR1 and CDR2: MDHEN, SYDVKM. The entry originates in a study of cytomegalovirus exposure and HLA in healthy donors. Notes on the study in general: There were some public TCRs occurring in many donors, but most TCR sequences were rare.

In the PCR, 60 Vbeta and 13 Jbeta primers were used. Sequencing used immunoSEQ multiplex PCR; TCRdb keeps in-frame clones, though not all of them. This sample has some 150,000 clones, with about four fifths found just once. The rearrangement uses TRBV28 and TRBJ1-4; D possibly corresponds to TRBD1 (6 bases). Material for sequencing was PBMCs. This sequence was found in a man aged 25-45 years in good health and CMV-seropositive. This chain's CDR3 is CASSSLMGAGGEKLFF. The CDR3 bases are TGTGCCAGCAGTTCCCTGATGGGGGCGGGCGGTGAAAAACTGTTTTTT.